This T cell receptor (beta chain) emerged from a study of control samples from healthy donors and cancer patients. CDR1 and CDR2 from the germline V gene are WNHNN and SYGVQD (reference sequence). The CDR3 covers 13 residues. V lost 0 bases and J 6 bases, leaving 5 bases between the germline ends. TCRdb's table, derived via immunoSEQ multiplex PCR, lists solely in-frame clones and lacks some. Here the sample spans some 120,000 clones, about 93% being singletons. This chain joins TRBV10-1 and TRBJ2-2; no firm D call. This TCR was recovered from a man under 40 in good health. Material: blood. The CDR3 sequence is CASSESGAGELFF. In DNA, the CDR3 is TGCGCCAGCAGTGAGTCTGGGGCCGGGGAGCTGTTTTTT.